This TCR beta chain appears in the sequencing data of a study of response to subunit inactivated influenza vaccine (dated by TCRdb to between 2017 and 2018). Study-level background: To follow how T cells responded to a trivalent subunit inactivated influenza vaccine, the researchers relied on deep quantitative profiling of the T cell receptor repertoire.

Here is what the overall study found, with its caveats: It was suggested by the authors that each seasonal influenza vaccination may recruit only a limited number of new T cells.

The library was built by means of RT-PCR. The data were produced on an Illumina HiSeq 2500. The public reads were reprocessed in TCRdb via fastp at Q25 and MiXCR, keeping in-frame beta chains. Each entry is one CDR3 protein sequence, shown with its most common DNA and genes. This sample has hundreds of thousands of distinct CDR3 sequences in its table, and approximately 14% of those were observed once. 11% of the sample goes to the ten largest clones. At least ten counts were recorded for this clonotype. This receptor's antigen is unknown. The sample holds no much larger clone one base away, and base qualities are not on file. Between the V and J ends, shortened by 4 bases and 5 bases respectively, the junction contains 14 bases. From its cysteine to its phenylalanine, the CDR3 spans 15 amino acids. Only the CDR3 region is kept as DNA, spanning 45 bases read in frame from base 1. Taken from the germline V gene, the CDR1 and CDR2 loops are ENHRY and SYGVKD.

Material: PBMCs from blood, obtained 11 to 12 days after vaccination. The rearranged chain carries TRBV10-3 and TRBJ2-2; too little of a D gene remains to name it. The receptor's source is a man in his fifties or sixties who received an inactivated influenza vaccine. Donor details come from another sample of the same person, matched by shared clones. The nucleotide sequence is given as TGTGCCATCAGTGGGTTTGTAATGGAGACCGGGGAGCTGTTTTTT. It translates as CAISGFVMETGELFF.